A single TCR beta chain is shown here with its context. This PCR relied on a set of 60 Vbeta primers and 13 Jbeta primers. Sequencing used immunoSEQ multiplex PCR; TCRdb keeps in-frame clones, though not all of them. The sample carries about 130,000 clones, approximately 80% recorded once. These data belong to a study of cytomegalovirus exposure and HLA in healthy donors. Sequenced material: PBMCs. The sequence came from a boy younger than 10 in good health and CMV-seronegative.

This CDR3 reads CASSREDGSNQPQHF. The CDR3 DNA reads TGTGCCAGCAGCCGGGAGGACGGAAGCAATCAGCCCCAGCATTTT. V and J are TRBV6-5 and TRBJ1-5; no clear D gene. Germline CDR1 reads MNHEY; CDR2 reads SVGAGI. V lost 6 bases to trimming and J lost 1 base, with 13 bases between them. The CDR3 has 15 amino acids.